What follows are 3 T cell receptor beta chains derived from one specimen sequenced in a study of tumor-infiltrating lymphocytes in primary liver carcinoma. TCR beta cDNA was reverse-transcribed from about 550 ng of total RNA. The reaction used a constant-region primer and ProtoScript II reverse transcriptase. Libraries for TCR beta were built through three nested multiplex PCR rounds, which together made up a slightly modified ARM-PCR procedure. For 10 cycles apiece, the opening two PCR rounds ran with TRBV1-TRBV30 forward primers and a C-beta reverse primer. In TCRdb, the multiplex PCR reads were re-called with MiXCR into one record per CDR3 protein. The top ten hold approximately 12% of the sample, which has about 100,000 distinct CDR3 sequences, approximately 70% seen once. For each extraction, RNA and DNA were obtained together from about 20-30 mg of unsorted bulk tissue. The sequencing input was liver tumor tissue from sampling region 2. Stated subset: tumor region T2, inferior pole. The receptors come from a woman aged 60 to 75 with primary liver carcinoma and hepatitis B virus infection.

On this clonotype: Its ends do not fully match the called genes, so a read error is possible. The chain recombines TRBV6-1 with TRBJ2-7; 8 nucleotides align to TRBD1. CDR3 length: 14 amino acids. Germline V gene data show CDR1 as MNHNS and CDR2 as SASEGT. The CDR3 protein is CASRWTGTSYEQYF. CDR3 nucleotide sequence: TGTGCCAGCAGGTGGACAGGGACCTCCTATGAGCAGTACTTC.

This clonotype was counted between two and nine times. With a much larger clone just one base away, this may be a read error. V usage is TRBV10-3 and J usage is TRBJ2-7; D is perhaps TRBD1 or TRBD2 (5 bases each). The germline V and J ends were trimmed by 5 bases and 3 bases, with 20 bases remaining between them. The CDR3 extends over 16 amino acids. Per germline, CDR1 ENHRY and CDR2 SYGVKD. The CDR3 sequence is CAISPASGAGIYEQYF. CDR3 coding DNA: TGTGCCATCAGTCCCGCCTCCGGGGCAGGAATCTACGAGCAGTACTTC.

Of note for this clonotype: An end of the junction does not agree with germline; a read error may underlie this. The chain recombines TRBV28 with TRBJ2-7, with D perhaps TRBD2 (5 bases). Germline loops: CDR1 MDHEN, CDR2 SYDVKM. The length of the CDR3 is 15 residues. DNA for the CDR3: TGTGCCAGCAGTGACATCGGACTTAGCTCCTACCAGCAGTACTTC. It codes for CASSDIGLSSYQQYF.